The clone carrying this T cell receptor beta chain was picked up many times. Its antigen is unidentified. After removal of 4 bases from V and 3 bases from J, the junction contained 5 bases not matched to a gene. The CDR3 contains 14 residues. Germline assignment: CDR1 MNHNY and CDR2 SVGAGI (reference sequence). All donors qualified as healthy HIV-negative adults and had experienced no recent acute infections or vaccinations. Using ten immunoSEQ deep assay plates, investigators sequenced unsorted PBMC DNA. Sequencing used immunoSEQ multiplex PCR; TCRdb keeps in-frame clones, though not all of them. The data show under 600,000 clones, around 77% seen once. The data were taken from a study of shared clonotypes between healthy human individuals. Study-level points and caveats: Only blood was sampled, and tissue TCR repertoires likely differ from blood ones.

Sequences were obtained from PBMCs. The receptor's source is a woman aged 40 to 50 in good health. Some clones in this sample may be carry-over from other donors' samples. The rearrangement joins TRBV6-6 to TRBJ2-5, with 7 bases matching TRBD2. In DNA, the CDR3 is TGTGCCAGCAGTTTGGGAGGGCGGGAAGAGACCCAGTACTTC. This sequence encodes CASSLGGREETQYF.